This T cell receptor (beta chain) was recovered during a study of cytomegalovirus exposure and HLA in healthy donors. Study-wide points: The only immune exposure information that was available was CMV serostatus. TCR beta chains numbering some 160 were designated cytomegalovirus-associated. Most observed TCR sequences were rare, whereas some public TCRs were detected in many donors. TCR beta V- and J-gene trimming, according to a later analysis, was linked to a missense DCLRE1C variant.

The PCR ran on 60 Vbeta and 13 Jbeta primers. Produced via immunoSEQ multiplex PCR; TCRdb's table is partial and in-frame only. The table has fewer than 150,000 clones, approximately 70% seen once. CDR1 and CDR2 (germline): MDHEN, SYDVKM. The ends were cut back, 0 bases at V and 4 bases at J, with 7 bases in the middle. This CDR3 has 14 residues. Details on this clone: What it binds is not known.

Sample: PBMCs. The chain is built from TRBV28 and TRBJ1-5; no clear D gene. The TCR originated in a human donor in good health. This CDR3 reads CASSLWAGNQPQHF. CDR3 nucleotide sequence: TGTGCCAGCAGTTTATGGGCAGGAAATCAGCCCCAGCATTTT.